The next 24 T cell receptor beta chains were all read from a single sample in a study of cytomegalovirus exposure and HLA in healthy donors. With 60 Vbeta and 13 Jbeta primers, the PCR was carried out. The method was immunoSEQ multiplex PCR; TCRdb's version includes in-frame clones alone and lacks a portion of them. This table lists 35,000 to 45,000 clones. Sample: PBMCs. These receptors were obtained from a human donor in good health.

The rearrangement joins TRBV5-6 to TRBJ2-7; 10 bases align to TRBD1. V was pared by 0 bases and J by 6 bases, with 6 bases of the junction left unmatched. This CDR3 region has 15 residues. Germline assignment: CDR1 SGHDT and CDR2 YYEEEE. CDR3 nucleotides: TGTGCCAGCAGCTTGGGACCGGGACAGGGGAGCGAGCAGTACTTC. It specifies CASSLGPGQGSEQYF.

This chain links TRBV27 with TRBJ1-1; possible D gene TRBD1, 6 bases. The CDR3 totals 14 residues. The V end lost 3 bases, the J end lost 1 base, and 9 bases lay between the germline ends. Germline values: CDR1 MNHEY, CDR2 SMNVEV (reference sequence). The CDR3 sequence is CASSLEQGNTEAFF. The CDR3 DNA follows: TGTGCCAGCAGTTTGGAACAGGGGAACACTGAAGCTTTCTTT.

The rearrangement uses TRBV28 and TRBJ1-1, with a possible D match to TRBD1 (5 bases). CDR3 length: 14 residues. Germline lookup yields CDR1 MDHEN and CDR2 SYDVKM. V lost 5 bases, J lost 5 bases, and 15 bases lay in between. The CDR3, as DNA: TGTGCCAGCAGTCCACCGCGGGGCAGGACTGAAGCTTTCTTT. This codes for CASSPPRGRTEAFF.

The chain has TRBV9 and TRBJ2-3, with 9 bases fitting TRBD2. Germline V lookup: CDR1 SGDLS, CDR2 YYNGEE. J gave up 0 bases and V 3 bases, and 2 bases lay outside the gene matches. CDR3 length: 15 residues. The CDR3 loop reads CASSETSGSTDTQYF. The DNA for the CDR3 is TGTGCCAGCAGCGAGACTAGCGGTAGCACAGATACGCAGTATTTT.

V is TRBV6-5 and J is TRBJ1-6; D remains unclear. V lost 6 bases, J lost 7 bases, and 10 bases lay in between. From germline, CDR1 is MNHEY and CDR2 SVGAGI. The CDR3 sequence is 13 residues long. The DNA of the CDR3 is TGTGCCAGCAGATCCGCAGGAAATTCACCCCTCCACTTT. The encoded protein is CASRSAGNSPLHF.

J is TRBJ2-3 and V is TRBV15, with TRBD2 as a possible D gene (5 bases). The germline V and J ends were trimmed by 0 bases and 2 bases, with 9 bases remaining between them. This CDR3 region has 15 residues. Germline CDR1 and CDR2: LNHNV and YYDKDF (reference sequence). The CDR3 protein is CATSRDGGPTDTQYF. The CDR3 nucleotides read TGTGCCACCAGCAGAGACGGCGGGCCCACAGATACGCAGTATTTT.

The chain recombines TRBV5-1 with TRBJ1-2; possible D gene TRBD1, 5 bases. Germline lookup yields CDR1 SGHRS and CDR2 YFSETQ. With 4 bases removed from V and 4 bases from J, the gap between germline ends came to 8 bases. This CDR3 is built from 12 residues. The CDR3 DNA reads as TGCGCCAGCAGCCCTGGGGCCTATGGCTACACCTTC. This codes for CASSPGAYGYTF. The whole variable domain, filled in from reference TRBV5-1 and TRBJ1-2, reads KAGVTQTPRYLIKTRGQQVTLSCSPISGHRSVSWYQQTPGQGLQFLFEYFSETQRNKGNFPGRFSGRQFSNSRSEMNVSTLELGDSALYLCASSPGAYGYTFGSGTRLTVV.

This chain links TRBV2 with TRBJ2-1, with D hard to call. This CDR3 region has 11 residues. Between the trimmed V and J ends, which lost 6 bases and 6 bases, there was a span of 6 bases. The germline V gene has CDR1 SNHLY and CDR2 FYNNEI. The CDR3 DNA reads TGTGCCAGCAGACAGACCAATGAGCAGTTCTTC. The encoded protein is CASRQTNEQFF.

The J gene is TRBJ2-2, the V gene TRBV9; 10 bases match TRBD2. V lost 3 bases and J lost 0; bases outside the gene matches: 11. The CDR3 has 19 residues. Germline V gene sequence: CDR1 SGDLS, CDR2 YYNGEE. CDR3 in DNA: TGTGCCAGCAGCGCCTCCCCCTGGGGGACTAGCGCGAACACCGGGGAGCTGTTTTTT. Its protein is CASSASPWGTSANTGELFF.

The chain has TRBV28 and TRBJ1-5; 7 bases map to TRBD1. The ends lost 2 bases at V and 6 bases at J; junction bases unmatched: 7. CDR3 size: 15 residues. Germline CDR1 MDHEN, CDR2 SYDVKM. CDR3 loop: CASSLGDREVQPQHF. DNA of the CDR3: TGTGCCAGCAGTTTAGGGGACAGAGAAGTTCAGCCCCAGCATTTT. Full variable domain (rest looked up from reference TRBV28 and TRBJ1-5): DVKVTQSSRYLVKRTGEKVFLECVQDMDHENMFWYRQDPGLGLRLIYFSYDVKMKEKGDIPEGYSVSREKKERFSLILESASTNQTSMYLCASSLGDREVQPQHFGDGTRLSIL.

The chain links TRBV19 to TRBJ2-1; TRBD1 matches at 7 bases. Losses at the gene ends were 11 bases for V and 3 bases for J; bases not matched to a gene: 7. Looked up from germline, CDR1 is LNHDA and CDR2 is SQIVND (reference sequence). The CDR3 extends over 13 amino acids. CDR3 DNA sequence: TGTGCCTCCTCGACAGGGAGCTACAATGAGCAGTTCTTC. Protein sequence: CASSTGSYNEQFF.

The chain couples TRBV4-1 to TRBJ1-3; D is unresolved. V lost 6 bases and J lost 2, with 8 bases in between. The CDR3 sequence is 13 residues long. Germline CDR1 and CDR2: MGHRA and YSYEKL. This chain's CDR3 is CASSPSTGNTIYF. CDR3 nucleotides: TGCGCCAGCAGTCCATCCACTGGAAACACCATATATTTT.

The genes are TRBV7-2 and TRBJ2-5, with TRBD2 identical over 13 bases. Trimming cost V 5 bases and J 6 bases; bases outside gene matches: 6. This CDR3 spans 15 amino acids. CDR1 is SGHTA and CDR2 is FQGNSA in the germline V gene. CDR3 DNA: TGTGCCAGCAGCCGTACTAGCGGGGGGGGCAAGACCCAGTACTTC. As protein: CASSRTSGGGKTQYF.

This sequence joins TRBV6-6 and TRBJ1-4; D is uncertain. The germline V gene encodes CDR1 MNHNY and CDR2 SVGAGI (reference sequence). This CDR3 is built from 14 residues. V lost 6 bases and J lost 5, with 13 bases in between. The CDR3 spells CASSDVGANEKLFF. The CDR3 DNA sequence: TGTGCCAGCAGCGATGTTGGAGCGAATGAAAAACTGTTTTTT.

CDR3: CASSLIGLQGPAHEQYF. CDR3 sequence (DNA): TGTGCCAGCAGCTTGATTGGTTTACAGGGTCCTGCGCACGAGCAGTACTTC. The rearrangement links TRBV5-6 to TRBJ2-7; a possible D gene is TRBD1 (6 bases). The germline CDR1 and CDR2 sequences are SGHDT and YYEEEE. V lost 1 base and J lost 5, with 22 bases in between. The CDR3 loop spans 17 amino acids.

J is TRBJ2-7 and V is TRBV29-1; D is perhaps TRBD2 (6 bases). V was cut by 4 bases and J by 0 bases, with 10 bases left in between. This CDR3 comprises 13 residues. CDR1 and CDR2 from the germline V gene are SQVTM and ANQGSEA. CDR3 loop: CSVGDSSSYEQYF. The CDR3 region has the DNA TGCAGCGTTGGGGACTCGAGCTCCTACGAGCAGTACTTC.

This rearrangement joins TRBV11-2 to TRBJ1-2, with a weak D call TRBD1 (6 bases). This CDR3 has 15 amino acids. Germline V gene sequence: CDR1 SGHAT, CDR2 FQNNGV. Trimming left V 4 bases short and J 5 bases short, with 17 bases between. This CDR3 is CASSSVGRTEYGYTF. For the CDR3, the DNA is TGTGCCAGCAGCTCTGTAGGAAGGACAGAATATGGCTACACCTTC.

As DNA, the CDR3 is TGTGCCAGCTCACTAACCACGGTCCAAGGAGTTGGAGAGACCCAGTACTTC. Protein sequence: CASSLTTVQGVGETQYF. J is TRBJ2-5 and V is TRBV18; D gene ambiguous. From germline, CDR1 is KGHSH and CDR2 LQKENI. The V gene lost 4 bases and the J gene lost 4 bases, with 22 bases spanning the gap. This CDR3 contains 17 residues. Looking up the rest from reference TRBV18 and TRBJ2-5 gives the full variable domain: NAGVMQNPRHLVRRRGQEARLRCSPMKGHSHVYWYRQLPEEGLKFMVYLQKENIIDESGMPKERFSAEFPKEGPSILRIQQVVRGDSAAYFCASSLTTVQGVGETQYFGPGTRLLVL.

The chain has TRBV5-1 and TRBJ2-5; 7 nucleotides line up with TRBD2. CDR1 SGHRS and CDR2 YFSETQ come from the germline V gene. Trimming took 3 bases from V and 4 from J; bases not matched to a gene: 6. CDR3 length equals 14 residues. CDR3 sequence (DNA): TGCGCCAGCAGCTCCGCGTCGGGGGGAGAGACCCAGTACTTC. Translation gives CASSSASGGETQYF. Complete variable domain (other parts from reference TRBV5-1 and TRBJ2-5): KAGVTQTPRYLIKTRGQQVTLSCSPISGHRSVSWYQQTPGQGLQFLFEYFSETQRNKGNFPGRFSGRQFSNSRSEMNVSTLELGDSALYLCASSSASGGETQYFGPGTRLLVL.

The rearrangement uses TRBV7-6 and TRBJ2-1; D gene uncertain. The germline V gene has CDR1 SGHVS and CDR2 FNYEAQ. V was trimmed by 1 base and J by 0 bases, leaving 7 bases between them. The CDR3 covers 15 residues. CDR3 in DNA: TGTGCCAGCAGCTTAGACCCGAGCTCCTACAATGAGCAGTTCTTC. Protein product: CASSLDPSSYNEQFF. Together with reference TRBV7-6 and TRBJ2-1, the CDR3 gives the full variable domain: GAGVSQSPRYKVTKRGQDVALRCDPISGHVSLYWYRQALGQGPEFLTYFNYEAQQDKSGLPNDRFSAERPEGSISTLTIQRTEQRDSAMYRCASSLDPSSYNEQFFGPGTRLTVL.

The J gene is TRBJ2-1, the V gene TRBV6-5; 8 bases agree with TRBD2. The CDR3 covers 15 residues. Trimming cost V 4 bases and J 4 bases; bases outside gene matches: 6. CDR1 and CDR2 from the germline V gene are MNHEY and SVGAGI. CDR3 region: CASSWRAGGYNEQFF. The DNA of the CDR3 is TGTGCCAGCAGTTGGCGGGCGGGGGGATACAATGAGCAGTTCTTC.

The chain combines TRBV6-5 with TRBJ1-5; D ambiguous. The CDR3 has 15 residues. Germline lookup yields CDR1 MNHEY and CDR2 SVGAGI. Trimming took off 0 bases at V and 0 bases at J, with 6 bases between the two ends. In nucleotides, the CDR3 is TGTGCCAGCAGTTACTCCAGATATAGCAATCAGCCCCAGCATTTT. It specifies CASSYSRYSNQPQHF.

V gene TRBV2 combines with J gene TRBJ2-4, with 8 bases that match TRBD1. This CDR3 is 15 amino acids long. The V and J ends lost 7 bases and 1 base, in that order; junction bases with no gene match: 6. Germline V gene lookup returns CDR1 SNHLY and CDR2 FYNNEI. The CDR3 sequence: CASIQDRAAKNIQYF. The CDR3 DNA sequence: TGTGCCAGCATTCAGGACAGGGCGGCCAAAAACATTCAGTACTTC.

The chain recombines TRBV6-5 with TRBJ2-7; 8 bases fit TRBD1. V lost 4 bases and J lost 7; bases outside the gene matches: 6. Germline V lookup: CDR1 MNHEY, CDR2 SVGAGI. The CDR3 runs 13 residues. The chain's CDR3 is CASSSDRAKEQYF. CDR3 DNA: TGTGCCAGCAGTTCGGACAGGGCGAAAGAGCAGTACTTC.